This T cell receptor beta chain was obtained from a study of control samples from healthy donors and cancer patients. Sequencing was performed with immunoSEQ multiplex PCR; in TCRdb, only in-frame clones are kept and a portion is missing. Of 120,000 or so clones listed, roughly 90% are singletons. V dropped 3 bases and J dropped 6; count of bases not matched to a gene: 7. Germline CDR1 reads SGHVS; CDR2 reads FQNEAQ. This CDR3 region has 17 residues. Sequences were obtained from blood. This TCR was recovered from a middle-aged man in good health. The rearrangement joins TRBV7-8 to TRBJ1-6; 11 bases fit TRBD1. In nucleotides, the CDR3 is TGTGCCAGCAGCTTCCTAACCGGGACAGGGGGTAATTCACCCCTCCACTTT. Protein sequence: CASSFLTGTGGNSPLHF.